This T cell receptor beta chain was sequenced for a study of T-cell memory formation after mild COVID-19. This clonotype turned up a few times. Antigen unknown. Overall study findings and caveats: Day 37-peaking second-wave clones had unconfirmed SARS-CoV-2 specificity. Cross-reactive memory apparently joined, as some responding clones appeared in pre-infection memory. Contracting clones from day 15 to 85 had balanced CD4/CD8; later expanders favoured CD4+.

This CDR3 contains 14 residues. Germline CDR1 is LNHNV and CDR2 is YYDKDF (reference sequence). Trimming stripped 1 base from V and 2 bases from J, with 8 bases between. TCRdb analysed the 5' RACE reads with MiXCR anew, one entry per CDR3 protein. Of fewer than 700,000 distinct CDR3 sequences in the sample, roughly 18% were seen once. The V gene is TRBV15, the J gene TRBJ1-2; D perhaps matches TRBD1 (6 bases). Input material: PBMCs or a T cell subset sorted from them (not recorded which). This TCR was sampled from an adult woman who had mild COVID-19 (a few samples of this study predate the infection). Cell type and time point are not known. In DNA, the CDR3 is TGTGCCACCAGCAGAGGTACAGGGAACTATGGCTACACCTTC. Amino acid sequence: CATSRGTGNYGYTF.